Listed here are 10 T cell receptor beta chains from one sample, sequenced in a study of shared clonotypes between healthy human individuals. The table came from immunoSEQ multiplex PCR; TCRdb's copy has only in-frame clones and leaves some out. The sample yields around 1.6 million clones, 95% to 99% seen once. The sequenced material came from naive CD4+ T cells sorted from blood. The subset here: CD45RA+ positively selected. The source of these receptors is a man aged 25-40 years in good health.

In the case of this clone: Other DNA sequences of this sample code for an identical CDR3. The chain employs TRBV19 and TRBJ1-1; D may be TRBD1 (5 bases). This CDR3 has 14 amino acids. Looked up from germline, CDR1 is LNHDA and CDR2 is SQIVND (reference sequence). The V gene lost 3 bases and the J gene lost 1 base, with 9 bases spanning the gap. The CDR3: CASSIRGQNTEAFF. CDR3 nucleotides: TGTGCCAGTAGTATCCGGGGCCAGAACACTGAAGCTTTCTTT.

The genes are TRBV7-9 and TRBJ1-4; D remains unclear. Germline-derived CDR1 and CDR2 are SEHNR and FQNEAQ (reference sequence). This CDR3 is 12 amino acids long. Trimming cost V 4 bases and J 8 bases, with 8 bases left between them. CDR3 DNA sequence: TGTGCCAGCAGCTCCGCGGAGGAAAAACTGTTTTTT. Residues: CASSSAEEKLFF.

The chain has TRBV10-3 and TRBJ2-7, with 8 positions matching TRBD2. This CDR3 has 14 residues. V was pared by 6 bases and J by 0 bases, with 4 bases of the junction left unmatched. Per the germline V gene, CDR1 is ENHRY and CDR2 is SYGVKD. The CDR3: CAIRREAPSYEQYF. CDR3 sequence (DNA): TGTGCCATCAGGCGGGAGGCACCCTCCTACGAGCAGTACTTC.

The chain recombines TRBV29-1 with TRBJ2-5, with 9 bases fitting TRBD2. CDR1 and CDR2 (germline): SQVTM, ANQGSEA. J lost 2 bases, V lost 8 bases, and 3 bases had no gene match. This CDR3 comprises 12 residues. Here the CDR3 DNA reads TGCAGCTTCAGCGGGGGGCAAGAGACCCAGTACTTC. As protein: CSFSGGQETQYF.

The genes are TRBV7-2 and TRBJ2-2, with D unresolved. Germline V gives CDR1 SGHTA, CDR2 FQGNSA. Trimming pared 3 bases from V and 3 bases from J, leaving 11 bases between. The CDR3 runs to 15 residues. The CDR3 DNA sequence: TGTGCCAGCAGCTTTATGATCCGAGACACCGGGGAGCTGTTTTTT. Protein product: CASSFMIRDTGELFF.

A single count supports this clone. This chain links TRBV5-1 with TRBJ2-5, with 8 bases identical to TRBD2. The CDR3 covers 16 residues. CDR1 and CDR2 from the germline V gene are SGHRS and YFSETQ. Germline trimming cut 4 bases from V and 4 bases from J; bases unmatched to any gene: 12. The CDR3 sequence: CASSPNPGLGVETQYF. The CDR3 nucleotides read TGCGCCAGCAGCCCAAATCCGGGACTAGGGGTAGAGACCCAGTACTTC.

CDR3 sequence reads: CASSLRRGGVYGYTF. The DNA of the CDR3 is TGTGCCAGCAGTTTAAGGAGGGGAGGGGTCTATGGCTACACCTTC. The chain recombines TRBV27 with TRBJ1-2; TRBD1 might be the D (5 bases). The V end lost 2 bases, the J end lost 4 bases, and 14 bases lay between the germline ends. CDR1 MNHEY and CDR2 SMNVEV come from the germline V gene (reference sequence). This CDR3 region has 15 residues.

The chain carries TRBV6-1 and TRBJ2-1; 9 bases are a match to TRBD2. J lost 7 bases, V lost 2 bases, and 15 bases had no gene match. The CDR3 is 18 residues long. The germline gives CDR1 MNHNS, CDR2 SASEGT. The CDR3 region is CASSERGSGSGRRNEQFF. The CDR3 bases are TGTGCCAGCAGTGAACGGGGATCAGGGAGCGGGAGGCGTAATGAGCAGTTCTTC.

Regarding this clone: Additional DNA sequences in this sample encode the identical CDR3. This chain links TRBV29-1 with TRBJ2-5, with 7 bases matching TRBD1. V was pared by 3 bases and J by 2 bases, with 0 bases of the junction left unmatched. The germline V gene encodes CDR1 SQVTM and CDR2 ANQGSEA. The CDR3 sequence is 12 residues long. The CDR3 DNA reads as TGCAGCGTTGACAGGGGGCAAGAGACCCAGTACTTC. It specifies CSVDRGQETQYF.

The chain carries TRBV7-3 and TRBJ2-1; 9 bases are shared with TRBD2. V lost 5 bases to trimming and J lost 8 bases; unmatched junction nucleotides: 16. The germline V gene encodes CDR1 SGHTA and CDR2 FQGTGA. The CDR3 consists of 17 residues. Written as DNA, the CDR3 is TGTGCCAGCAGCCCGGGGTCGAGCGGGAGGTTCAGGGATGAGCAGTTCTTC. It yields the protein CASSPGSSGRFRDEQFF.